This T cell receptor (beta chain) came from a study of early T cells in non-severe SARS-CoV-2 infection. The length of the CDR3 is 14 residues. V was pared by 2 bases and J by 5 bases, with 11 bases between. Germline V lookup: CDR1 LGHNT, CDR2 FRNRAP. Unique molecular identifiers were added to individual cDNA molecules. TCRdb passed the 5' RACE reads through MiXCR, listing each CDR3 protein once. The sample records some 85,000 distinct CDR3 sequences, approximately 15% being singletons. This clonotype was observed a few times. The receptor's source is an adult who was a healthcare worker with PCR-confirmed SARS-CoV-2 infection or an uninfected control (not recorded which). The specimen sequenced was whole blood. The chain employs TRBV12-5 and TRBJ2-3, with D unclear. The CDR3 here is CASGLPLDRDTQYF. CDR3 sequence (DNA): TGTGCTAGTGGTTTGCCGCTAGATAGAGATACGCAGTATTTT.